The clone carrying this T cell receptor (beta chain) showed up just a few times. The CDR3 contains 14 residues. V lost 5 bases to trimming and J lost 4 bases; unmatched junction nucleotides: 2. CDR1 LNHDA and CDR2 SQIVND come from the germline V gene (reference sequence). TCRdb keeps only in-frame clones here, not all; method: immunoSEQ multiplex PCR. The sample includes about 240,000 clones, around 83% of them seen just once. The record originates from a study of blood T cell repertoires in COVID-19. V and J are TRBV19 and TRBJ1-6; 7 nucleotides line up with TRBD1. Material for sequencing was peripheral blood. This clonotype was obtained from a woman aged 55 to 70 with active or convalescent COVID-19. The CDR3 here is CASSSGQYNSPLHF. The CDR3 DNA reads as TGTGCCAGTAGTTCGGGACAGTATAATTCACCCCTCCACTTT.